What follows is one TCR beta chain and its context. The antigen remains undetermined. These data are taken from a study of cytomegalovirus exposure and HLA in healthy donors. Study-level points and caveats: Analyzed later, most CMV-associated TCR beta chains appeared HLA-restricted.

CDR1 is LNHDA and CDR2 is SQIVND in the germline V gene (reference sequence). CDR3 length equals 15 residues. V lost 7 bases to trimming and J lost 7 bases; unmatched junction nucleotides: 12. The PCR was carried out with 60 Vbeta primers and 13 Jbeta primers. Assay used: immunoSEQ multiplex PCR; TCRdb lists only in-frame clones, some missing. The repertoire includes 210,000 or so clones, approximately 80% of them detected once, and around 1.5% sits in the top ten. The sequence came from a girl aged 10 to 17 in good health and CMV-seronegative. Input material: PBMCs. The J gene is TRBJ1-5, the V gene TRBV19; 8 nucleotides agree with TRBD1. Here the CDR3 reads CASTTPGDRGQPQHF. Here the CDR3 DNA reads TGTGCCAGTACAACCCCAGGAGACAGGGGACAGCCCCAGCATTTT.